This T cell receptor beta chain was sequenced during a study of blood T cell repertoires in COVID-19. Clones were sequenced by immunoSEQ multiplex PCR, and TCRdb holds only the in-frame ones, with some missing. The sample gives approximately 270,000 clones, 80% to 90% of which show up once; 1.3% to 1.5% is in the top ten. Germline V CDR1 and CDR2: SGHTA, FQGTGA. The trim removed 5 bases at V and 4 bases at J, leaving 8 bases unmatched. The CDR3 contains 15 residues. Sample: peripheral blood. The chain has TRBV7-3 and TRBJ2-3, with 8 bases aligning to TRBD2. The source is a man older than 75 with acute or convalescent COVID-19. CDR3 in amino acids: CASSRAGGRPDTQYF. The CDR3, as DNA: TGTGCCAGCAGCCGGGCGGGCGGGAGGCCAGATACGCAGTATTTT.